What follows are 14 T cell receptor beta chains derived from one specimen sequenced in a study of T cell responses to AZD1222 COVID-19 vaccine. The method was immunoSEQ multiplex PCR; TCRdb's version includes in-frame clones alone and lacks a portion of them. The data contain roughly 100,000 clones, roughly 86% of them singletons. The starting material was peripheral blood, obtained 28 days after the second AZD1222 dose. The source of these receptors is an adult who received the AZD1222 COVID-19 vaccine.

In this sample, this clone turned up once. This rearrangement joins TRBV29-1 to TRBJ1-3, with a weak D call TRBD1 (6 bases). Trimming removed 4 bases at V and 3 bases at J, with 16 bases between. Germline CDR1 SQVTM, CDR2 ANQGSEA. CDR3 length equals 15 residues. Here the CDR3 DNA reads TGCAGCGTTGGGATTTCGGCAGGGGTTGGAAACACCATATATTTT. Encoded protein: CSVGISAGVGNTIYF.

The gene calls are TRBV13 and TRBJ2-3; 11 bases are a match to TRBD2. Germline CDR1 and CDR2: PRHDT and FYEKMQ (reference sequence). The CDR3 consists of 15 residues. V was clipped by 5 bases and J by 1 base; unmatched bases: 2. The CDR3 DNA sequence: TGTGCCAGCAGCAAGACTAGCGGGGGCACAGATACGCAGTATTTT. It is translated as CASSKTSGGTDTQYF.

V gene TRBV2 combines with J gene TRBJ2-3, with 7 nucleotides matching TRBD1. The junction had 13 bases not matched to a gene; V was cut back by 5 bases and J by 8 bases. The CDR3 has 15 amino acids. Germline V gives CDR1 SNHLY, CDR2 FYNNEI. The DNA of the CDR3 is TGTGCCAGCAGTCCCGGGACAGTTCAAATGGGTACGCAGTATTTT. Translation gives CASSPGTVQMGTQYF.

For the CDR3, the DNA is TGTGCCAGCAGTTACTCGCGGGCGGGACCGAACACAGATACGCAGTATTTT. This encodes CASSYSRAGPNTDTQYF. V and J are TRBV6-2 or TRBV6-3 and TRBJ2-3, with D possibly TRBD2 on 6 matching bases. Trimming shortened V by 0 bases and J by 2 bases, and 15 bases separated the two germline ends. Looked up from germline, CDR1 is MNHEY and CDR2 is SVGEGT. This CDR3 comprises 17 residues.

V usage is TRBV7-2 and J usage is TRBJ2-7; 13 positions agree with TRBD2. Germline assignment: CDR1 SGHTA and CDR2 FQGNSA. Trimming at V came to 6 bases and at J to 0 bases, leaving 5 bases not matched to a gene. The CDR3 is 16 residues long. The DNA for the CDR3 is TGTGCCAGCAGTCAAGGGACTAGCGGGATCTCCTACGAGCAGTACTTC. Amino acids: CASSQGTSGISYEQYF.

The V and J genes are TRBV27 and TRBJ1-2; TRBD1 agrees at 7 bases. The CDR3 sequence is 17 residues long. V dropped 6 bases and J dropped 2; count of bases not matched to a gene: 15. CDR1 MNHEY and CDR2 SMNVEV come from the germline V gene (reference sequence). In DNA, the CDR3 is TGTGCCAGCAGCCCGGAGGACAGGAGCGCATCAAACTATGGCTACACCTTC. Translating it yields CASSPEDRSASNYGYTF.

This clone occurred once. CDR3 protein: CASSRGQGETQYF. CDR3 DNA: TGTGCCAGCAGTCGCGGACAGGGTGAGACCCAGTACTTC. The gene calls are TRBV28 and TRBJ2-5; 8 bases are a match to TRBD1. The V gene end was trimmed by 5 bases and the J gene end by 5 bases; junction bases not matched to a gene: 4. CDR1 and CDR2 from the germline V gene are MDHEN and SYDVKM. The CDR3 sequence is 13 residues long.

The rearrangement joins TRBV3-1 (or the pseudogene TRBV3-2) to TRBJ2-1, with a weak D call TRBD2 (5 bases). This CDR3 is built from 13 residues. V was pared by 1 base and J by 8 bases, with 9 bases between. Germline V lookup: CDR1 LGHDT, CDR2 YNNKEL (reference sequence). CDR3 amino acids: CASSQVRGYEQFF. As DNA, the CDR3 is TGTGCCAGCAGCCAAGTTCGGGGTTATGAGCAGTTCTTC.

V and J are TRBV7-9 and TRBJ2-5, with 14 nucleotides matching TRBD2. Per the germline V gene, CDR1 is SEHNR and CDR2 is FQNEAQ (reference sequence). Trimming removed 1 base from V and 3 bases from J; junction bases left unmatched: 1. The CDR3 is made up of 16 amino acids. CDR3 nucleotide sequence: TGTGCCAGCAGCTTAGGGACTAGCGGGAGGAAAGAGACCCAGTACTTC. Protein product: CASSLGTSGRKETQYF.

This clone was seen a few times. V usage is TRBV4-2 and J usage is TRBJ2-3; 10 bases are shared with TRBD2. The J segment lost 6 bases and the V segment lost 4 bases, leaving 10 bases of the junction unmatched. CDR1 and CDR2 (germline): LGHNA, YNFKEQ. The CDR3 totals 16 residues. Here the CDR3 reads CASSPVGGSGRDTQYF. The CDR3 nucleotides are TGTGCCAGCAGCCCCGTCGGCGGTAGCGGGAGGGATACGCAGTATTTT.

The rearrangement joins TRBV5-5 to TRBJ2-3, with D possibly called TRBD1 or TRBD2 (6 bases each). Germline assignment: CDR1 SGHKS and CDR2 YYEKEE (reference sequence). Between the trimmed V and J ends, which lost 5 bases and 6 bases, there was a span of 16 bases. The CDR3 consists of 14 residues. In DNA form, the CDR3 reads TGTGCCAGCAGTTATGACAGGCGGGGTGATACGCAGTATTTT. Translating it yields CASSYDRRGDTQYF.

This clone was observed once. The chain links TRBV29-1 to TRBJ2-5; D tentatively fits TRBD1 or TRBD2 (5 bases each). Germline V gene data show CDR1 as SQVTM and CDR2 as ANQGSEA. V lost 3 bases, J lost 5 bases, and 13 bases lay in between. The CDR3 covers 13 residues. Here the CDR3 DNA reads TGCAGCGTTGACTCCGGGACGGGGGAGACCCAGTACTTC. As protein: CSVDSGTGETQYF.

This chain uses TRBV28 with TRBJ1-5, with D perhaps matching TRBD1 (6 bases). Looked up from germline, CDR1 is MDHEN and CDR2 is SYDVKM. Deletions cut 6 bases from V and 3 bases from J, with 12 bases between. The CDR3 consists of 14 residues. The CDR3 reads CASRVTGSNQPQHF. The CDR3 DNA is TGTGCCAGCAGGGTGACAGGTTCCAATCAGCCCCAGCATTTT.

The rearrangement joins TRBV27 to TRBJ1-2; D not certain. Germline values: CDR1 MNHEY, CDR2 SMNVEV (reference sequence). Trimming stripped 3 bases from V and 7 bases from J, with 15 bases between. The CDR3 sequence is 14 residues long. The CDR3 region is CASSFLSVIRGYTF. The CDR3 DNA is TGTGCCAGCAGTTTTTTGTCTGTAATCCGTGGCTACACCTTC.